Here is one T cell receptor beta chain with its context. Its antigen remains unidentified. The sample comes from a study of cytomegalovirus exposure and HLA in healthy donors. In the study overall: A prior analysis found 90 million to 120 million unique TCR beta sequences from 150 million to 200 million T cells. Overall study findings and caveats: 150 or so TCR beta chains were listed as cytomegalovirus-associated.

This CDR3 contains 15 residues. The junction had 2 bases not matched to a gene; V was cut back by 7 bases and J by 0 bases. Germline CDR1 and CDR2: MNHNY and SVGAGI (reference sequence). Primers for the PCR totalled 60 Vbeta and 13 Jbeta. Assay used: immunoSEQ multiplex PCR; TCRdb lists only in-frame clones, some missing. The sample has about 170,000 clones, over 70% seen once. The clonotype was recovered from a woman aged 50 to 65 in good health and CMV-seropositive. This chain joins TRBV6-6 and TRBJ2-2; 10 bases agree with TRBD1. The sample taken for sequencing was PBMCs. The CDR3, as DNA: TGTGCCAGCACCGGGACAGGGGCGAACACCGGGGAGCTGTTTTTT. It translates to CASTGTGANTGELFF.